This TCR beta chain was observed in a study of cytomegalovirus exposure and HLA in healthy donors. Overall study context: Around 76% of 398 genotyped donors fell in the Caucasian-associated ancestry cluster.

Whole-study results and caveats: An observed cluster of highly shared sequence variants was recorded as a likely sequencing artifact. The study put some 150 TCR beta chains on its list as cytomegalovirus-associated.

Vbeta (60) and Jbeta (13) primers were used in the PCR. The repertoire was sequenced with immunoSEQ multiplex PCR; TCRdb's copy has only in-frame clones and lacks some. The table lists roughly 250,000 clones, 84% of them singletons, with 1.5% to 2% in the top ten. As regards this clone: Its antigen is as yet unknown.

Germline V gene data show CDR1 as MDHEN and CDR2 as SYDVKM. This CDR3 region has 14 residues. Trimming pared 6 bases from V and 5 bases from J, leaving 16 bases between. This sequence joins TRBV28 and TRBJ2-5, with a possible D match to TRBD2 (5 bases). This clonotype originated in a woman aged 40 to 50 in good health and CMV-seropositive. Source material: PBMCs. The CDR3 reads CASRDSARRETQYF. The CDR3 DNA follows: TGTGCCAGCAGGGACTCAGCCCGTCGTGAGACCCAGTACTTC.